These 26 T cell receptor beta chains came from one sample sequenced in a study of blood T cell repertoires in COVID-19. Here immunoSEQ multiplex PCR was the method, and the copy in TCRdb shows in-frame clones only, minus some. This table holds fewer than 350,000 clones, 86% found once. Sequencing was performed on peripheral blood. The receptors originated from a man in his forties or fifties with active or convalescent COVID-19.

The chain links TRBV6-5 to TRBJ1-5, with D maybe TRBD1 (5 bases). Germline values: CDR1 MNHEY, CDR2 SVGAGI. This CDR3 contains 14 residues. Trimming stripped 4 bases from V and 5 bases from J, with 12 bases between. The CDR3 is CASSSGNRDQPQHF. The CDR3 nucleotides are TGTGCCAGCAGTTCAGGGAACCGGGATCAGCCCCAGCATTTT.

The chain has TRBV2 and TRBJ2-3, with 9 bases fitting TRBD1. Germline loops: CDR1 SNHLY, CDR2 FYNNEI. This CDR3 spans 16 amino acids. V lost 5 bases, J lost 3 bases, and 9 bases stayed unmatched. The CDR3 nucleotides read TGTGCCAGCAGTATACGTACAGGGGGCAGGACAGATACGCAGTATTTT. Translating it yields CASSIRTGGRTDTQYF.

This clone appeared a single time. The chain employs TRBV6-5 and TRBJ1-1; D may be TRBD1 (5 bases). CDR3 length: 13 residues. Between the trimmed V and J ends, which lost 7 bases and 4 bases, there was a span of 13 bases. Germline CDR1 is MNHEY and CDR2 is SVGAGI. CDR3 residues: CASTPGVGTEAFF. DNA for the CDR3: TGTGCCAGCACCCCGGGGGTTGGCACTGAAGCTTTCTTT.

The chain links TRBV2 to TRBJ2-1; 8 nucleotides align to TRBD2. The ends lost 7 bases at V and 5 bases at J; junction bases unmatched: 7. The length of the CDR3 is 14 residues. Germline V gives CDR1 SNHLY, CDR2 FYNNEI. CDR3 sequence (DNA): TGTGCCAGCACGAGCGGGAGATCGAACAATGAGCAGTTCTTC. It yields the protein CASTSGRSNNEQFF.

V and J are TRBV7-9 and TRBJ1-2, with 9 bases matching TRBD1. The length of the CDR3 is 15 residues. Germline assignment: CDR1 SEHNR and CDR2 FQNEAQ (reference sequence). V dropped 5 bases and J dropped 4; count of bases not matched to a gene: 8. The CDR3 DNA sequence: TGTGCCAGCAGCCCAGGACAGGGGCTTGGCTATGGCTACACCTTC. This translates into CASSPGQGLGYGYTF.

The gene calls are TRBV11-2 and TRBJ2-6; unclear D gene. The germline CDR1 and CDR2 sequences are SGHAT and FQNNGV. The V end lost 1 base, the J end lost 3 bases, and 4 bases lay between the germline ends. There are 14 residues in the CDR3. The CDR3 DNA reads as TGTGCCAGCAGCTTAGGTCGTGGGGCCAACGTCCTGACTTTC. Its translation: CASSLGRGANVLTF.

V and J are TRBV24-1 and TRBJ2-1; no clear D. Trimming left V 9 bases short and J 4 bases short, with 15 bases between. The CDR3 loop spans 14 amino acids. The germline CDR1 and CDR2 sequences are KGHDR and SFDVKD. The CDR3 loop is CATEVSREYNEQFF. For the CDR3, the DNA is TGTGCCACCGAAGTGTCTCGTGAGTACAATGAGCAGTTCTTC.

The chain uses TRBV5-1 and TRBJ2-1; 8 nucleotides align to TRBD2. Germline values: CDR1 SGHRS, CDR2 YFSETQ. Trimming removed 0 bases from V and 6 bases from J; junction bases left unmatched: 2. The CDR3 is 14 residues long. DNA of the CDR3: TGCGCCAGCAGCTTGGGTGGGACTAGCAATGAGCAGTTCTTC. Residues: CASSLGGTSNEQFF.

The V and J genes are TRBV6-5 and TRBJ1-6; D gene uncertain. The germline gives CDR1 MNHEY, CDR2 SVGAGI. The V and J ends lost 5 bases and 7 bases respectively, with 3 bases between them. The CDR3 is made up of 11 amino acids. CDR3 residues: CASSLNSPLHF. Written as DNA, the CDR3 is TGTGCCAGCAGTCTAAATTCACCCCTCCACTTT.

The genes are TRBV6-6 and TRBJ2-1; a weak D match, TRBD1 (6 bases). Germline V CDR1 and CDR2: MNHNY, SVGAGI (reference sequence). The CDR3 extends over 14 amino acids. V was trimmed by 5 bases and J by 5 bases, leaving 13 bases between them. The chain's CDR3 is CASSGPGHNNEQFF. The CDR3 DNA is TGTGCCAGCAGTGGGCCGGGACATAACAATGAGCAGTTCTTC.

This chain joins TRBV3-1 (or the pseudogene TRBV3-2) and TRBJ2-5; D is ambiguous. V was clipped by 1 base and J by 2 bases, with 14 bases between them. CDR3 length equals 16 residues. From germline, CDR1 is LGHDT and CDR2 YNNKEL (reference sequence). The CDR3 DNA reads as TGTGCCAGCAGCCAAGGCATTACCGCGTGGCAAGAGACCCAGTACTTC. This translates into CASSQGITAWQETQYF.

CDR3 in DNA: TGTGCCAGCAGCTTAGTTCGCAGCACCGGGGAGCTGTTTTTT. Protein product: CASSLVRSTGELFF. V gene TRBV7-7 combines with J gene TRBJ2-2; D is unresolved. The CDR3 has 14 residues. Trimming took off 1 base at V and 4 bases at J, with 7 bases between the two ends. The germline CDR1 and CDR2 sequences are SSHAT and FNYEAQ (reference sequence).

The chain links TRBV2 to TRBJ1-2; possibly TRBD1 for D (5 bases). The germline V gene has CDR1 SNHLY and CDR2 FYNNEI. The V gene lost 6 bases and the J gene lost 7 bases, with 12 bases spanning the gap. The CDR3 is 12 residues long. The CDR3 spells CASRPQGSGYTF. CDR3 in DNA: TGTGCCAGCAGGCCTCAGGGAAGTGGCTACACCTTC.

The genes are TRBV7-9 and TRBJ1-1; D gene ambiguous. This CDR3 contains 14 residues. The V gene lost 1 base and the J gene lost 1 base, with 7 bases spanning the gap. The germline V gene encodes CDR1 SEHNR and CDR2 FQNEAQ (reference sequence). The CDR3 nucleotides are TGTGCCAGCAGCTTAGATTCGGGGAACACTGAAGCTTTCTTT. Translated, it gives CASSLDSGNTEAFF.

V gene TRBV18 combines with J gene TRBJ1-1; D may be TRBD1 (5 bases). The V and J ends lost 3 bases and 0 bases respectively, with 14 bases between them. CDR1 and CDR2 (germline): KGHSH, LQKENI. This CDR3 comprises 16 residues. DNA for the CDR3: TGTGCCAGCTCACCGAGTGCAGGGTCAATGAACACTGAAGCTTTCTTT. The encoded protein is CASSPSAGSMNTEAFF.

This sequence joins TRBV7-3 and TRBJ1-2; the D gene is possibly TRBD1 (5 bases). Trimming pared 1 base from V and 0 bases from J, leaving 12 bases between. This CDR3 is built from 16 residues. The germline gives CDR1 SGHTA, CDR2 FQGTGA. The CDR3 DNA sequence: TGTGCCAGCAGCTTAAAGCCAGGGCGTCCTAACTATGGCTACACCTTC. Translated: CASSLKPGRPNYGYTF.

This sequence joins TRBV4-1 and TRBJ2-7; 7 bases map to TRBD1. Trimming at V came to 1 base and at J to 3 bases, leaving 6 bases not matched to a gene. The CDR3 length is 15 residues. Germline-derived CDR1 and CDR2 are MGHRA and YSYEKL. The CDR3 spells CASSQGTGGGYEQYF. CDR3 in DNA: TGCGCCAGCAGCCAAGGGACAGGTGGGGGCTACGAGCAGTACTTC.

The V gene is TRBV7-8, the J gene TRBJ2-5, with TRBD1 identical over 9 bases. The CDR3 runs 16 residues. J was trimmed by 3 bases and V by 5 bases; bases with no gene match: 10. Germline V gene lookup returns CDR1 SGHVS and CDR2 FQNEAQ. CDR3: CASSHLGQGTKETQYF. In nucleotides, the CDR3 is TGTGCCAGCAGCCACTTGGGACAGGGAACCAAAGAGACCCAGTACTTC.

The chain combines TRBV11-2 with TRBJ2-1; D is perhaps TRBD1 (7 bases). CDR3 size: 14 residues. Germline assignment: CDR1 SGHAT and CDR2 FQNNGV. The V gene lost 8 bases and the J gene lost 2 bases, with 13 bases spanning the gap. For the CDR3, the DNA is TGTGCCAGCTCGGGGGACAGAGCCTACAATGAGCAGTTCTTC. Encoded protein: CASSGDRAYNEQFF.

The J gene is TRBJ1-1, the V gene TRBV2, with D perhaps matching TRBD1 (6 bases). V dropped 5 bases and J dropped 7 bases, with 11 bases sitting between them. CDR1 is SNHLY and CDR2 is FYNNEI in the germline V gene. This CDR3 is 12 amino acids long. DNA of the CDR3: TGTGCCAGCAGTCATGACAGGAATGAAGCTTTCTTT. This sequence encodes CASSHDRNEAFF.

The chain employs TRBV9 and TRBJ2-5, with 8 positions matching TRBD2. Looked up from germline, CDR1 is SGDLS and CDR2 is YYNGEE. The V and J ends lost 2 bases and 9 bases, in that order; junction bases with no gene match: 9. This CDR3 region has 14 residues. The CDR3 nucleotides are TGTGCCAGCAGCGTTAGCGGGGCCCTCGGAGCCCAGTACTTC. As protein: CASSVSGALGAQYF.

The chain links TRBV4-2 to TRBJ2-3, with 11 bases identical to TRBD2. Unmatched junction bases numbered 9, after V lost 1 base and J lost 0 bases. This CDR3 comprises 19 residues. The germline gives CDR1 LGHNA, CDR2 YNFKEQ. CDR3 sequence: CASSQGSSGRIRSTDTQYF. CDR3 nucleotides: TGTGCCAGCAGCCAAGGATCTAGCGGGAGGATCCGTAGCACAGATACGCAGTATTTT.

The chain combines TRBV2 with TRBJ1-2; no clear D gene. The CDR3 has 10 residues. The germline V and J ends were trimmed by 7 bases and 10 bases, with 10 bases remaining between them. Germline V gene data show CDR1 as SNHLY and CDR2 as FYNNEI. This CDR3 reads CASIGLAYTF. The CDR3 DNA reads as TGTGCCAGCATCGGACTTGCCTACACCTTC.

This chain connects TRBV6-5 to TRBJ1-1, with TRBD1 identical over 10 bases. V lost 0 bases to trimming and J lost 7 bases; unmatched junction nucleotides: 5. CDR1 is MNHEY, CDR2 SVGAGI, per germline. CDR3 size: 15 residues. The CDR3 is CASSYSGTGDHEAFF. The CDR3, as DNA: TGTGCCAGCAGTTACTCGGGGACAGGGGACCATGAAGCTTTCTTT.

The chain couples TRBV28 to TRBJ2-7, with a weak D call TRBD2 (7 bases). V was pared by 8 bases and J by 8 bases, with 16 bases between. The CDR3 spans 12 residues. Looked up from germline, CDR1 is MDHEN and CDR2 is SYDVKM. The CDR3 is CASLRGREQQYF. CDR3 coding DNA: TGTGCCAGCCTGAGGGGGAGGGAGCAGCAGTACTTC. Filled out from reference TRBV28 and TRBJ2-7, the complete variable domain reads DVKVTQSSRYLVKRTGEKVFLECVQDMDHENMFWYRQDPGLGLRLIYFSYDVKMKEKGDIPEGYSVSREKKERFSLILESASTNQTSMYLCASLRGREQQYFGPGTRLTVT.

This clone came up once. The chain employs TRBV19 and TRBJ2-7, with D maybe TRBD1 (5 bases). In germline, CDR1 is LNHDA, CDR2 SQIVND (reference sequence). The CDR3 spans 18 residues. Trimming took off 0 bases at V and 3 bases at J, with 21 bases between the two ends. CDR3 in DNA: TGTGCCAGTAGTATAGATTGGGGCAACACAACGGCCATCTACGAGCAGTACTTC. Its translation: CASSIDWGNTTAIYEQYF.